This T cell receptor (beta chain) was observed in a study of T cell changes during pregnancy in multiple sclerosis. Looked up from germline, CDR1 is SNHLY and CDR2 is FYNNEI. The germline V and J ends were trimmed by 2 bases and 10 bases, with 9 bases remaining between them. The CDR3 sequence is 12 residues long. This table comes from immunoSEQ multiplex PCR, and its TCRdb copy is limited to in-frame clones, with some not included. The sample includes 35,000 or so clones, 85% to 90% of them seen just once. The TCR sequence derives from a female donor with multiple sclerosis, enrolled in a pregnancy study. V and J are TRBV2 and TRBJ2-1; no firm D call. The sequenced sample was CD4+ T cells from peripheral blood mononuclear cells, obtained in the first trimester of pregnancy. As DNA, the CDR3 is TGTGCCAGCAGTGAACTCCGGCGGGAGCAGTTCTTC. The encoded protein is CASSELRREQFF.